What follows describes a single TCR beta chain. The clone's antigen remains unknown. No per-base quality is available; no much larger clone lies one base away. Chronic pancreatitis pancreas tissue came from patients undergoing total pancreatectomy with islet autotransplantation (TPIAT). The chronic pancreatitis patients who were included had no known history of diabetes. For TCRbeta sequencing, genomic DNA was extracted directly from bulk pancreas tissue without sorting T cells. Pancreas tissues from patients and organ donors were collected consecutively at two US centers. This entry belongs to a study of immune characteristics of hereditary and idiopathic chronic pancreatitis. A note on the overall study: The study profiled local pancreatic immune cells and TCRbeta repertoires in hereditary and idiopathic chronic pancreatitis compared with control organ donor pancreases. Minimal in vitro experimental manipulation of pancreas-infiltrating T cells was the reason the gDNA-based approach was selected. TCRbeta sequencing included about five control pancreases, under 10 pancreases with hereditary chronic pancreatitis and about six pancreases with idiopathic chronic pancreatitis.

Reading the germline V gene gives CDR1 MNHEY and CDR2 SVGAGI. Measured from the cysteine to the phenylalanine, the CDR3 is 16 residues long. The only DNA kept is the CDR3, 48 bases in frame from the first base. Trimming leaves V shorter by 4 bases and J shorter by 7 bases, with the junction holding 8 bases beyond the gene matches. Points the paper makes about the study in general: Patient tissue was available only at the time of TPIAT, so disease duration differences may have influenced immune findings. Among about a dozen chronic pancreatitis patients, higher numbers of productive TCR rearrangements went along with higher disease severity scores, showing a positive correlation. Chronic pancreatitis caused by alcohol use was excluded from the study. Differences in Vbeta-Jbeta gene family usage, including TRBV10, TRBV19, TRBV23 and TRBV5, were found between hereditary and idiopathic chronic pancreatitis. Significantly increased TCRbeta repertoire diversity and reduced clonality were observed in both chronic pancreatitis groups relative to controls.

Libraries came from the immunoSEQ multiplex PCR assay. From pancreatic genomic DNA, the TCRbeta CDR3 region along with adjacent sequences was amplified and then sequenced. The authors processed their data as follows. Productive clonality and productive rearrangement counts were measured along with repertoire diversity, which was expressed as a mean normalized Shannon-Wiener index. Control and chronic pancreatitis repertoire metrics were compared by means of the nonparametric Mann-Whitney U test. Shared clonotypes were defined as CDR3beta sequences with identical amino acid composition and length across subjects. What TCRdb holds here is the immuneACCESS table cut down to in-frame rearrangements. Part of the clones is not present; checked against another copy, under half of the missing clones reflect an unresolved V gene, and the others are unexplained. That table furnishes V, J and clone size, whereas the DNA furnished D and trimming. For this sample there are about 6,000 clones; roughly 73% appear just once. In total, the top ten clones hold less than 9.5% of the sample.

This receptor chain uses TRBV6-5 and TRBJ1-6; TRBD1 agrees with 9 junctional bases. Source material: pancreas tissue with hereditary chronic pancreatitis. This receptor was identified in a human donor with chronic pancreatitis. The CDR3 is CASSSEDRGRNSPLHF. The bases are TGTGCCAGCAGTTCCGAGGACAGGGGACGAAATTCACCCCTCCACTTT.